This T cell receptor (beta chain) was found in a study of molecular identifiers for immune sequencing clone quantification. Overall study context: Across replicate runs, RNA obtained from 20,000 or 100,000 naive CD8 cells was divided into five, with four undergoing sequencing.

From about 21,000 to 970,000 sorted cells, naive CD8 libraries were generated with 10%, 30% or 50% RNA. Using a CD8+CD4-CCR7+CD45RA+ phenotype, naive CD8 T cells were sorted. The germline V gene has CDR1 SEHNR and CDR2 FQNEAQ (reference sequence). With 4 bases removed from V and 6 bases from J, the gap between germline ends came to 19 bases. The CDR3 runs to 16 residues. This clonotype was observed a few times. Making the bulk TCR libraries relied on previously described methods and listed TCR primers. TCRdb fed the PCR reads into MiXCR, producing one record per CDR3 protein. The sample records approximately 500,000 distinct CDR3 sequences, 25% being singletons.

V and J are TRBV7-9 and TRBJ2-1; possibly TRBD2 for D (6 bases). The receptor was isolated from a human donor in good health. Some libraries in this study had Jurkat cell RNA spiked in. Sequencing used naive CD8+ T cells from blood, with Jurkat cell RNA spiked in. Indicated subset: FACS-sorted CD8+CD4-CCR7+CD45RA+ naive T cells. DNA of the CDR3: TGTGCCAGCAGCTATAGAGGCGGGGAGTTAGCCAATGAGCAGTTCTTC. This gives the protein CASSYRGGELANEQFF.